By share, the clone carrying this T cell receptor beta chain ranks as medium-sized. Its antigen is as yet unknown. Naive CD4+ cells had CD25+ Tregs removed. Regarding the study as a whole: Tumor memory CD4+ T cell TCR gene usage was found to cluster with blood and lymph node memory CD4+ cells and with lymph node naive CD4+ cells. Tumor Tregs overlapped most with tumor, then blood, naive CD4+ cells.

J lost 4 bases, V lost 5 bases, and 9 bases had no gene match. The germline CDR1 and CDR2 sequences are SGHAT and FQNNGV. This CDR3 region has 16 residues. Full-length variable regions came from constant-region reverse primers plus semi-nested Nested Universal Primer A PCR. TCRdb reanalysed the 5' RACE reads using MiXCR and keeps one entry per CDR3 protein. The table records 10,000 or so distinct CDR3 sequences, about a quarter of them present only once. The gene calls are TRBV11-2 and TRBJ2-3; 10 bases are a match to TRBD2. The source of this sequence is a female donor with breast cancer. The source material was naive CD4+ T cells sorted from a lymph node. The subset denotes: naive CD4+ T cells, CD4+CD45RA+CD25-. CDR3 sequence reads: CASSPLGAGGADTQYF. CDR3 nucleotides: TGTGCCAGCAGCCCCCTGGGAGCGGGAGGGGCAGATACGCAGTATTTT.